This TCR beta chain was found in a study of T-cell memory formation after mild COVID-19. Study context: Across donors, TCR clusters were largely donor specific.

The CDR3 extends over 17 amino acids. V lost 2 bases to trimming and J lost 4 bases; unmatched junction nucleotides: 6. The germline gives CDR1 MNHEY, CDR2 SMNVEV (reference sequence). Via MiXCR, TCRdb re-called the 5' RACE reads, giving one row per CDR3 protein. Here the sample spans 400,000 to 550,000 distinct CDR3 sequences, roughly 25% being singletons. Study-wide results and caveats: Nothing confirmed that second-wave clones peaking on day 37 were specific for SARS-CoV-2.

This clonotype has a single count. Its target is unknown. The material sequenced was PBMCs or a T cell subset sorted from them (not recorded which). The rearrangement links TRBV27 to TRBJ2-2; 11 bases match TRBD2. This clonotype originated in an adult woman who had mild COVID-19 (a few samples of this study predate the infection). Cell type and time point are not known. The CDR3 region has the DNA TGTGCCAGCAGTTTAACCGAACTAGCGGGAGTCACCGGGGAGCTGTTTTTT. Amino acids: CASSLTELAGVTGELFF.